This TCR beta chain emerged from a study of blood T cell repertoires in COVID-19 (TCRdb year 2020). Study-wide context: The collaborator samples originated in the United States, Italy and Spain and spanned the acute and convalescent phases of COVID-19. The prospective study material was composed of cDNA or gDNA derived from T cells, B-cell-depleted T cells, or PBMCs. The dataset comprised deeply sampled blood TCRbeta repertoires from subjects exposed to, actively infected with, or recovered from COVID-19. A freely available public database, intended as a resource for researchers studying the immune response to SARS-CoV-2, is where the repertoires were released. The samples were drawn from two sources: the first 160 participants of the ongoing ImmuneRACE study, and over 950 subjects contributed by 6 global collaborators. Nearly every sample came with metadata listing a de-identified subject ID, COVID-19 status, age in years and sex. HLA class I and class II types, where available, came from metadata supplied by the sample provider rather than from assay-based typing.

The full study reports these points: How much clinical and demographic metadata was included differed by source and by participant, and the metadata was provided uncurated.

At one collaborating source in Seattle, patients were enrolled during active infection and were followed longitudinally through the course of disease. Collaborating institutions collected whole blood in K2EDTA tubes following their own protocols. For TCRbeta analysis, collaborator samples were shipped as frozen whole blood, as isolated PBMCs, or as DNA extracted from either sample type. Notes on this clone: What this receptor recognizes is not known. Base quality data are lacking; no much larger clone is found one base away.

The immunoSEQ Assay, a bias-controlled multiplex PCR, was used to amplify TCRbeta CDR3 regions from genomic DNA. Turning to the authors' computational methods: The number of nucleated cells in each sample was estimated by amplification of reference gene primers within the assay. To quantify the absolute abundance of each unique TCRbeta CDR3 rearrangement, sequence reads were collapsed and filtered. For each sample, productive Simpson clonality was calculated as the square root of Simpson's diversity index over productive rearrangements. Held by TCRdb, this immuneACCESS table contains in-frame sequences only and omits some clones. Under half of the omission traces to an unresolved V gene where checked; the cause of the rest is unknown. Clonal size and the V and J genes are those of that table, whereas D and trimming came from the DNA. The sample includes some 160,000 clones, with roughly 88% observed a single time. The ten top clones hold 4.5% to 5% of the sample.

The germline V gene encodes CDR1 LGHNA and CDR2 YSLEER. V is cut back by 3 bases and J by 10 bases, with 17 bases in the junction unmatched. The CDR3 runs 16 amino acids, cysteine and phenylalanine included. Only the CDR3 portion is preserved as DNA: 48 bases, with reading frame beginning at the first base. The source of this sequence is a man younger than 35 with COVID-19, enrolled during active disease. The sample was peripheral blood. The chain is encoded by TRBV4-3 joined to TRBJ2-5; 7 bases in the junction line up with TRBD1. In nucleotide form, the sequence is TGCGCCAGCAGCCAGTATTGCGGACAGGCGACGGAAGACCAGTACTTC. Protein translation: CASSQYCGQATEDQYF.